The 25 T cell receptor beta chains in this list originate from one sample, sequenced in a study of monozygotic twins with inflammatory bowel disease. From its re-call of the 5' RACE reads, TCRdb lists each CDR3 protein once, without DNA. This table lists some 160,000 distinct CDR3 sequences. The sequencing input was blood. The source is a human donor with ulcerative colitis or Crohn's disease, or a healthy co-twin of an affected twin (not recorded which).

CDR3 protein: CASSLLGQGTEAFF. This chain connects TRBV7-2 to TRBJ1-1; TCRdb indicates TRBD1, and absent DNA this call remains unverified. The CDR3 consists of 14 residues. CDR1 and CDR2 from the germline V gene are SGHTA and FQGNSA.

V gene TRBV6-1 combines with J gene TRBJ1-1; with no DNA, the TCRdb D assignment of TRBD1 cannot be verified. CDR1 and CDR2 (germline): MNHNS, SASEGT. CDR3 length: 17 residues. This chain's CDR3 is CASSEVRGRVRNTEAFF.

This chain uses TRBV5-1 with TRBJ2-2; lacking DNA, the TRBD2 call made by TCRdb goes unchecked. The length of the CDR3 is 14 residues. Looked up from germline, CDR1 is SGHRS and CDR2 is YFSETQ. CDR3 protein: CASSPGSHPGELFF.

The chain uses TRBV6-1 and TRBJ2-7; as DNA is missing, the TRBD2 call by TCRdb cannot be tested. CDR1 MNHNS and CDR2 SASEGT come from the germline V gene. This CDR3 region has 14 residues. This CDR3 is CASSKLAGPYEQYF.

This chain joins TRBV19 and TRBJ2-3; TCRdb lists TRBD2, though no DNA is available to test this call. CDR3 length equals 16 residues. Germline V lookup: CDR1 LNHDA, CDR2 SQIVND (reference sequence). The chain's CDR3 is CASRRTSGGRTDTQYF.

The chain links TRBV10-3 to TRBJ1-6. The CDR3 totals 15 residues. CDR1 is ENHRY, CDR2 SYGVKD, per germline. The CDR3 sequence: CAIREESSYNSPLHF.

The CDR3 is CASSLDRGEETQYF. The chain links TRBV5-1 to TRBJ2-5. The CDR3 totals 14 residues. Germline lookup yields CDR1 SGHRS and CDR2 YFSETQ.

The V call is TRBV4-1, the J call TRBJ2-7. Germline V gene sequence: CDR1 MGHRA, CDR2 YSYEKL. This CDR3 has 14 residues. The CDR3 sequence: CASSPRLNTYEQYF.

The V call is TRBV3-1, the J call TRBJ2-6; with no DNA, the TCRdb D assignment of TRBD1 cannot be verified. CDR1 and CDR2 (germline): LGHDT, YNNKEL (reference sequence). The CDR3 length is 15 residues. Here the CDR3 reads CASSKAGSGANVLTF.

The chain is built from TRBV20-1 and TRBJ2-1; the TCRdb call, TRBD2, lacks DNA for checking. Germline values: CDR1 DFQATT, CDR2 SNEGSKA (reference sequence). CDR3 size: 18 residues. This CDR3 reads CSASRLAGGGGPYNEQFF.

The V and J genes are TRBV2 and TRBJ2-5; the TCRdb call, TRBD2, lacks DNA for checking. This CDR3 is 16 amino acids long. Germline V CDR1 and CDR2: SNHLY, FYNNEI. The CDR3 loop is CASSDSPGGAGETQYF.

The chain uses TRBV29-1 and TRBJ1-4. Germline assignment: CDR1 SQVTM and CDR2 ANQGSEA. The CDR3 is 11 residues long. The CDR3 sequence: CSVGSAEKLFF.

The chain is built from TRBV11-2 and TRBJ1-2; the D gene TCRdb calls, TRBD1, cannot be checked with no DNA. The CDR3 runs to 15 residues. Germline CDR1 reads SGHAT; CDR2 reads FQNNGV. CDR3 residues: CASSFTGSFSDGYTF. Full variable domain (rest looked up from reference TRBV11-2 and TRBJ1-2): EAGVAQSPRYKIIEKRQSVAFWCNPISGHATLYWYQQILGQGPKLLIQFQNNGVVDDSQLPKDRFSAERLKGVDSTLKIQPAKLEDSAVYLCASSFTGSFSDGYTFGSGTRLTVV.

This chain joins TRBV25-1 and TRBJ2-3; TCRdb gives TRBD1 as the D gene, but with no DNA this cannot be confirmed. The CDR3 covers 19 residues. Germline-derived CDR1 and CDR2 are MGHDK and SYGVNS. CDR3 sequence reads: CASSARRFHRGEYTDTQYF.

CDR3: CASGGTGGRNEQFF. The chain carries TRBV5-1 and TRBJ2-1; TCRdb's D call of TRBD1 is untestable without DNA. The CDR3 has 14 residues. Germline V gene data show CDR1 as SGHRS and CDR2 as YFSETQ.

J is TRBJ1-3 and V is TRBV6-5; TCRdb's assignment of TRBD1 cannot be checked, as there is no DNA. Germline V gene data show CDR1 as MNHEY and CDR2 as SVGAGI. The CDR3 is made up of 13 amino acids. CDR3: CASRGADGNTIYF.

V is TRBV24-1 and J is TRBJ1-2; there is no DNA to check the TCRdb D call of TRBD1. Per germline, CDR1 KGHDR and CDR2 SFDVKD. The CDR3 covers 12 residues. CDR3: CATTGANYGYTF.

The chain couples TRBV6-1 to TRBJ2-5; TCRdb picks TRBD2, but there is no DNA to check that call. The germline V gene encodes CDR1 MNHNS and CDR2 SASEGT. This CDR3 comprises 16 residues. The CDR3 protein is CASTHSPRLGRETQYF.

The rearrangement joins TRBV7-9 to TRBJ1-4; there is no DNA to check the TCRdb D call of TRBD1. This CDR3 region has 14 residues. Per the germline V gene, CDR1 is SEHNR and CDR2 is FQNEAQ (reference sequence). The CDR3 loop reads CASSQDRGAEKLFF. The full variable domain, with the rest looked up from reference TRBV7-9 and TRBJ1-4, is DTGVSQNPRHKITKRGQNVTFRCDPISEHNRLYWYRQTLGQGPEFLTYFQNEAQLEKSRLLSDRFSAERPKGSFSTLEIQRTEQGDSAMYLCASSQDRGAEKLFFGSGTQLSVL.

The chain is built from TRBV5-1 and TRBJ1-1; TCRdb calls TRBD1, which cannot be checked without DNA. The CDR3 is 14 residues long. Germline V gene lookup returns CDR1 SGHRS and CDR2 YFSETQ. CDR3 amino acids: CASAPGRVNTEAFF.

The chain recombines TRBV7-9 with TRBJ1-6; TCRdb's assignment of TRBD1 cannot be checked, as there is no DNA. The germline gives CDR1 SEHNR, CDR2 FQNEAQ (reference sequence). The CDR3 loop spans 15 amino acids. CDR3: CASSKGQGLYSPLHF.

The rearrangement joins TRBV10-3 to TRBJ2-3; TCRdb picks TRBD2, but there is no DNA to check that call. Germline V gene sequence: CDR1 ENHRY, CDR2 SYGVKD. The CDR3 consists of 15 residues. The CDR3 is CAITSGSSLLDTQYF.

The rearrangement joins TRBV5-1 to TRBJ2-1; TCRdb indicates TRBD2, and absent DNA this call remains unverified. Germline V gene sequence: CDR1 SGHRS, CDR2 YFSETQ. The CDR3 is made up of 15 amino acids. CDR3 amino acids: CASSLAGGTYNEQFF.

The chain recombines TRBV6-5 with TRBJ2-7; TCRdb proposes TRBD1, but this gene call is untestable without DNA. CDR1 is MNHEY, CDR2 SVGAGI, per germline. The CDR3 sequence is 14 residues long. This CDR3 reads CASSYSWGAYEQYF.

This chain links TRBV4-2 with TRBJ2-2. The CDR3 is made up of 16 amino acids. Germline CDR1 LGHNA, CDR2 YNFKEQ. This chain's CDR3 is CASSPTVGWDTGELFF.